Listed below are T cell receptor beta chains from one sample, sequenced in a study of T cell changes during pregnancy in multiple sclerosis. The data were produced by immunoSEQ multiplex PCR, yet TCRdb's version contains in-frame clones alone and is incomplete. The sample lists fewer than 60,000 clones, approximately 90% occurring once. The starting material was CD4+ T cells from peripheral blood mononuclear cells, obtained after pregnancy. These receptors came from a female donor with multiple sclerosis, enrolled in a pregnancy study. CDR3s include the opening cysteine and the closing phenylalanine or tryptophan.

v_call | cdr3_aa
TRBV18 | CASSLPGSGELFF
TRBV19 | CASSIESGRWSGQGEQFF
TRBV27 | CASRRREYTEAFF
TRBV5-1 | CASSADSSGNTIYF
TRBV7-7 | CASAPAGHTGELFF
TRBV6-1 | CASSESRAGGSYGYTF
TRBV6-6 | CASSSRTGAEGGYTF
TRBV9 | CASSVQWGGTDTQYF
TRBV4-3 | CASRPTTGISNTEAFF
TRBV27 | CASRPLWGGLAKNIQYF
TRBV7-3 | CASSLDRGSDEQFF
TRBV4-3 | CASSQDSGGNEKLFF
TRBV30 | CAWSGGGHEQYF
TRBV27 | CASSSEEQGLDTQYF
TRBV1 | CTSSQPTSGGCTDTQYF
TRBV7-2 | CASSLDLQGDQPQHF
TRBV21-1 | CASSKGAEGYNSPLHF
TRBV2 | CASSESGLFYGYTF
TRBV7-2 | CASSLDSSEAFF
TRBV7-2 | CASSLMAGGETQYF
TRBV19 | CASRPYPSSYEQYF
TRBV5-1 | CASSFGEGATNEKLFF
TRBV7-8 | CASSLGGRSNQPQHF
TRBV6-5 | CASRARMAGNTIYF
TRBV7-3 | CASSLTQGSNTEAFF
TRBV6-6 | CASSYSGGDEKLFF
TRBV14 | CASSQDLAGGSTDTQYF
TRBV19 | CATHRDSKLFF
TRBV4-3 | CASSQARTGSGYTF
TRBV15 | CATSRGGGSTGELFF
TRBV10-3 | CAISASSSGGHNEQFF
TRBV6-6 | CASSSSGRGEPQHF
TRBV7-9 | CASSTYRGLTDTQYF
TRBV7-2 | CASSGLAGGGAYEQYF
TRBV5-6 | CASSSAWQANEKLFF
TRBV9 | CASSPGLAGAPSYNEQFF
TRBV27 | CASSSDRVGNSPLHF
TRBV12-5 | CASGPEGNGYTF
TRBV18 | CASSSDRGPFSIQYF
TRBV18 | CASSPPTGPSTEAFF
TRBV10-3 | CAISADRAEVDEQYF